This TCR beta chain was identified during a study of cytomegalovirus exposure and HLA in healthy donors. Notes on the study in general: Presence/absence comparisons presumed near-even sequencing depth among donors. Reports credit the classifier with highly specific, highly sensitive diagnosis of cytomegalovirus status. In a later analysis, a missense DCLRE1C variant was linked to TCR beta V- and J-gene trimming.

13 Jbeta primers and 60 Vbeta primers were used for the PCR. Measured with immunoSEQ multiplex PCR; TCRdb has only the in-frame clones, and not every one. This repertoire shows around 140,000 clones, approximately 84% found once; its top ten account for 1.9%. From germline, CDR1 is SNHLY and CDR2 FYNNEI. The CDR3 is 10 residues long. V was clipped by 10 bases and J by 7 bases, with 8 bases between them. A word on this clone: What it recognizes is unknown.

This sequence was found in a woman in her thirties or forties in good health and CMV-seronegative. The sample comprised PBMCs. The V and J genes are TRBV2 and TRBJ2-4; no firm D call. This CDR3 is CATDRNIQYF. The DNA for the CDR3 is TGTGCCACTGATCGGAACATTCAGTACTTC. The full variable domain, in which reference TRBV2 and TRBJ2-4 provide the parts outside the CDR3, is EPEVTQTPSHQVTQMGQEVILRCVPISNHLYFYWYRQILGQKVEFLVSFYNNEISEKSEIFDDQFSVERPDGSNFTLKIRSTKLEDSAMYFCATDRNIQYFGAGTRLSVL.